This T cell receptor (beta chain) was sequenced during a study of T cell responses to AZD1222 COVID-19 vaccine. Study-wide results and caveats: Vaccine-related CD4 TCRs covered spike, predominating at 160-218 and 743-854. Donors were largely white British and mainly female; clonal diversity was possibly underestimated.

V shed 3 bases, J shed 8 bases, and the junction held 12 bases outside the gene matches. From germline, CDR1 is MNHEY and CDR2 SMNVEV (reference sequence). The CDR3 length is 17 residues. With regard to this clone: Its specificity is not known.

Some clones are missing from TCRdb's copy, which holds only in-frame ones; the method was immunoSEQ multiplex PCR. The sample carries about 170,000 clones, 75% to 90% recorded once. The clonotype comes from an adult in good health. This sample comprised peripheral blood, obtained on day 0 of AZD1222 vaccination. The chain recombines TRBV27 with TRBJ2-2, with 10 bases that match TRBD2. CDR3 region: CASSLRTSGPRAGELFF. CDR3 coding DNA: TGTGCCAGCAGTTTGAGGACTAGCGGACCAAGGGCGGGGGAGCTGTTTTTT.